The 26 T cell receptor beta chains below were found in one sample sequenced in a study of cytomegalovirus exposure and HLA in healthy donors (dated by TCRdb to about 2017). Receptor amplification or capture employed the immunoSEQ multiplex PCR assay. For the multiplex PCR, a mixture combining 60 forward primers for TCR Vbeta segments and 13 reverse primers for TCR Jbeta segments was used. Not all clones reach the TCRdb copy of this immuneACCESS table, which keeps in-frame sequences only. Checked studies attribute under half of the gap to unresolved V genes and leave the rest unexplained. This sample holds about 200,000 clones; more than 75% were observed only once. Of the sample, about 2.6% falls within the top ten clones. The specimen sequenced was PBMCs. These receptor sequences come from a woman in her thirties or forties in good health and CMV-seronegative.

This clone was recorded a few times. V is TRBV4-1 and J is TRBJ1-4, with TRBD1 as a possible D gene (6 bases). V gave up 1 base and J gave up 1 base, with 7 bases separating them. The germline V gene encodes CDR1 MGHRA and CDR2 YSYEKL. The CDR3 sequence is 15 residues long. The CDR3 DNA is TGCGCCAGCAGCCAAGGGACAGTAACTAATGAAAAACTGTTTTTT. Translating it yields CASSQGTVTNEKLFF.

The gene calls are TRBV28 and TRBJ2-7; 10 positions match TRBD2. The CDR3 has 13 amino acids. Germline CDR1 reads MDHEN; CDR2 reads SYDVKM. After removal of 4 bases from V and 7 bases from J, the junction contained 4 bases not matched to a gene. CDR3 sequence (DNA): TGTGCCAGCAGTTCCGGACTAGCGGATGAGCAGTACTTC. As protein: CASSSGLADEQYF.

The chain combines TRBV30 with TRBJ2-7, with 9 bases that match TRBD2. CDR1 and CDR2 (germline): GTSNPN, SVGIG (reference sequence). The CDR3 is made up of 18 amino acids. Losses at the gene ends were 0 bases for V and 0 bases for J; bases not matched to a gene: 12. The CDR3 loop reads CAWSVGVLAGYHSYEQYF. The CDR3, as DNA: TGTGCCTGGAGTGTAGGGGTCCTAGCGGGGTACCACTCCTACGAGCAGTACTTC.

This clone was seen only a few times. The chain links TRBV5-1 to TRBJ1-3; 11 positions match TRBD1. Trimming at V came to 4 bases and at J to 4 bases, leaving 16 bases not matched to a gene. Per germline, CDR1 SGHRS and CDR2 YFSETQ. CDR3 length: 19 residues. In DNA form, the CDR3 reads TGCGCCAGCAGCCGACTCCCGGGACAGGGGGTGTACTCCGGAAACACCATATATTTT. As protein: CASSRLPGQGVYSGNTIYF.

J is TRBJ1-1 and V is TRBV7-9; tentative D call: TRBD1 (6 bases). V was cut by 5 bases and J by 3 bases, with 13 bases left in between. From germline, CDR1 is SEHNR and CDR2 FQNEAQ (reference sequence). The CDR3 consists of 14 residues. This CDR3 reads CASSRSTGYTEAFF. The CDR3 nucleotides read TGTGCCAGCAGCCGTTCTACAGGGTACACTGAAGCTTTCTTT.

V is TRBV28 and J is TRBJ2-5; D unresolved. The V and J ends lost 2 bases and 4 bases respectively, with 5 bases between them. The CDR3 runs 12 residues. Germline V CDR1 and CDR2: MDHEN, SYDVKM. The CDR3 here is CASSLVLETQYF. The CDR3 DNA follows: TGTGCCAGCAGTTTAGTCTTAGAGACCCAGTACTTC. The whole variable domain, filled in from reference TRBV28 and TRBJ2-5, reads DVKVTQSSRYLVKRTGEKVFLECVQDMDHENMFWYRQDPGLGLRLIYFSYDVKMKEKGDIPEGYSVSREKKERFSLILESASTNQTSMYLCASSLVLETQYFGPGTRLLVL.

The CDR3 nucleotides read TGTGCCAGCAGTTTAACAGGCTTCCACACTGAAGCTTTCTTT. Translation: CASSLTGFHTEAFF. This rearrangement joins TRBV27 to TRBJ1-1; a possible D gene is TRBD1 (5 bases). V was cut by 2 bases and J by 3 bases, with 10 bases left in between. This CDR3 is built from 14 residues. Germline-derived CDR1 and CDR2 are MNHEY and SMNVEV (reference sequence).

V is TRBV29-1 and J is TRBJ2-3; the match to TRBD1 covers 9 bases. This CDR3 has 16 amino acids. J was trimmed by 4 bases and V by 4 bases; bases with no gene match: 12. CDR1 is SQVTM, CDR2 ANQGSEA, per germline. CDR3 amino acids: CSVAPRQGVVADTQYF. The CDR3 region has the DNA TGCAGCGTTGCACCCAGACAGGGGGTTGTCGCAGATACGCAGTATTTT.

The V and J genes are TRBV2 and TRBJ2-7; maybe TRBD2 (5 bases). Trimming cost V 6 bases and J 3 bases, with 12 bases left between them. There are 13 residues in the CDR3. Germline CDR1 SNHLY, CDR2 FYNNEI. The CDR3 reads CASRGRSRYEQYF. CDR3 in DNA: TGTGCCAGCAGGGGGAGAAGTCGCTACGAGCAGTACTTC.

This clone was seen only once. V and J are TRBV14 and TRBJ2-1; 10 nucleotides match TRBD2. The CDR3 runs to 14 residues. The V and J ends lost 6 bases and 13 bases, in that order; junction bases with no gene match: 12. Germline-derived CDR1 and CDR2 are SGHDN and FVKESK. In DNA form, the CDR3 reads TGTGCCAGCAGTCTGGGCTCTAGCGGGAGCGATCAGTTCTTC. It codes for CASSLGSSGSDQFF.

The V gene is TRBV27, the J gene TRBJ1-2; TRBD1 might be the D (5 bases). V lost 5 bases to trimming and J lost 2 bases, with 12 bases between them. CDR3 size: 14 residues. Germline-derived CDR1 and CDR2 are MNHEY and SMNVEV (reference sequence). The CDR3 DNA reads as TGTGCCAGCAGTCATGGGAGGGGAAACTATGGCTACACCTTC. Translating gives CASSHGRGNYGYTF.

This chain uses TRBV27 with TRBJ1-1; possible D gene TRBD1, 6 bases. V gave up 1 base and J gave up 5 bases, with 11 bases separating them. CDR1 and CDR2 (germline): MNHEY, SMNVEV (reference sequence). The CDR3 covers 14 residues. CDR3 in DNA: TGTGCCAGCAGTTTATTACAGGGCGTGACTGAAGCTTTCTTT. This encodes CASSLLQGVTEAFF.

The chain carries TRBV27 and TRBJ1-1; TRBD1 matches at 8 bases. Germline CDR1 and CDR2: MNHEY and SMNVEV (reference sequence). The trim removed 3 bases at V and 5 bases at J, leaving 11 bases unmatched. The CDR3 runs 16 residues. CDR3 region: CASSLNGQGFSTEAFF. CDR3 bases: TGTGCCAGCAGTTTGAATGGACAGGGCTTTTCGACTGAAGCTTTCTTT.

CDR3 sequence: CASSKAPAPKRSNQPQHF. Written as DNA, the CDR3 is TGTGCCAGCAGCAAAGCCCCTGCTCCGAAGAGGAGCAATCAGCCCCAGCATTTT. V usage is TRBV21-1 and J usage is TRBJ1-5. TRBV21-1 is flagged as a pseudogene. The CDR3 sequence is 18 residues long.

Written as DNA, the CDR3 is TGTGCCAGCAGTTCAGGGGTCTACCTCTACAATGAGCAGTTCTTC. It yields the protein CASSSGVYLYNEQFF. The V gene is TRBV28, the J gene TRBJ2-1, with a tentative D call TRBD1 (6 bases). Trimming pared 4 bases from V and 3 bases from J, leaving 13 bases between. The CDR3 contains 15 residues. CDR1 and CDR2 from the germline V gene are MDHEN and SYDVKM.

CDR3 DNA sequence: TGTGCCTGGAGTGTAAGGGGGCTCAGCAATCAGCCCCAGCATTTT. This codes for CAWSVRGLSNQPQHF. The chain couples TRBV30 to TRBJ1-5; 7 bases agree with TRBD1. V was pared by 0 bases and J by 1 base, with 3 bases of the junction left unmatched. The CDR3 totals 15 residues. Looked up from germline, CDR1 is GTSNPN and CDR2 is SVGIG (reference sequence).

This clone occurred a few times. This chain connects TRBV6-5 to TRBJ1-5; D remains ambiguous. This CDR3 contains 13 residues. V lost 2 bases and J lost 7, with 9 bases in between. Germline CDR1 and CDR2: MNHEY and SVGAGI. Here the CDR3 reads CASSYAGGQPQHF. The CDR3 nucleotides read TGTGCCAGCAGTTACGCGGGTGGACAGCCCCAGCATTTT.

The chain is built from TRBV7-3 and TRBJ1-1, with D perhaps TRBD1 (5 bases). CDR1 SGHTA and CDR2 FQGTGA come from the germline V gene. V was pared by 5 bases and J by 5 bases, with 21 bases between. There are 16 residues in the CDR3. In DNA form, the CDR3 reads TGTGCCAGCAGCGCGTCAGGGCGGGGACGGGCTACTGAAGCTTTCTTT. This sequence encodes CASSASGRGRATEAFF.

This chain links TRBV6-6 with TRBJ1-2, with a weak D call TRBD1 (6 bases). V was clipped by 6 bases and J by 4 bases, with 12 bases between them. Germline lookup yields CDR1 MNHNY and CDR2 SVGAGI (reference sequence). The CDR3 covers 13 residues. CDR3 region: CASSPGTPYGYTF. The CDR3 coding sequence is TGTGCCAGCAGCCCCGGGACACCCTATGGCTACACCTTC.

The chain recombines TRBV5-1 with TRBJ2-5; 9 nucleotides align to TRBD1. CDR1 SGHRS and CDR2 YFSETQ come from the germline V gene. The length of the CDR3 is 16 residues. Trimming took 1 base from V and 11 from J; bases not matched to a gene: 15. The DNA of the CDR3 is TGCGCCAGCAGCTTGACAGGGGGCAAACGGAAACTTGAGCAGTACTTC. Translated: CASSLTGGKRKLEQYF.

The chain couples TRBV2 to TRBJ1-1; 7 bases align to TRBD1. This CDR3 region has 13 residues. J gave up 3 bases and V 6 bases, and 4 bases lay outside the gene matches. From germline, CDR1 is SNHLY and CDR2 FYNNEI. In nucleotides, the CDR3 is TGTGCCAGCAGAGAGACAGGGTACACTGAAGCTTTCTTT. As protein: CASRETGYTEAFF.

The chain has TRBV28 and TRBJ2-7; D remains unclear. The CDR3 totals 13 residues. V was clipped by 3 bases and J by 0 bases, with 6 bases between them. From germline, CDR1 is MDHEN and CDR2 SYDVKM. The CDR3 is CASSFGRSYEQYF. CDR3 bases: TGTGCCAGCAGTTTTGGGCGCTCCTACGAGCAGTACTTC.

There are a few counts of this clone. The chain employs TRBV11-2 and TRBJ2-2, with 9 bases aligning to TRBD1. CDR1 is SGHAT, CDR2 FQNNGV, per germline. Trimming cost V 5 bases and J 9 bases; bases outside gene matches: 10. This CDR3 has 15 amino acids. In DNA form, the CDR3 reads TGTGCCAGCAGCAAACAGGGGGCATCAACGTGGGAGCTGTTTTTT. This codes for CASSKQGASTWELFF.

The chain employs TRBV10-3 and TRBJ1-5; TRBD1 matches at 8 bases. This CDR3 is 18 amino acids long. The junction had 10 bases not matched to a gene; V was cut back by 3 bases and J by 0 bases. Germline V CDR1 and CDR2: ENHRY, SYGVKD. The CDR3 sequence: CAISDPGTGVISNQPQHF. The CDR3 nucleotides are TGTGCCATCAGTGATCCAGGGACAGGCGTCATTAGCAATCAGCCCCAGCATTTT.

The chain employs TRBV6-5 and TRBJ2-6, with a tentative D call TRBD1 (6 bases). The germline V gene encodes CDR1 MNHEY and CDR2 SVGAGI. V lost 10 bases, J lost 0 bases, and 13 bases lay in between. This CDR3 has 15 amino acids. CDR3 sequence reads: CATKTGSSGANVLTF. The CDR3 bases are TGTGCCACCAAGACAGGATCCTCTGGGGCCAACGTCCTGACTTTC.

This clone was counted a single time. The chain uses TRBV29-1 and TRBJ2-2; 9 bases are a match to TRBD1. From germline, CDR1 is SQVTM and CDR2 ANQGSEA. The CDR3 totals 14 residues. V lost 7 bases and J lost 4; bases outside the gene matches: 7. CDR3 residues: CSAWGQGFTGELFF. CDR3 bases: TGCAGCGCTTGGGGACAGGGTTTCACCGGGGAGCTGTTTTTT.